A single sample gave rise to the 27 T cell receptor beta chains below, sequenced in a study of shared clonotypes between healthy human individuals. Data came from immunoSEQ multiplex PCR; TCRdb stores just in-frame clones and leaves some out. The table lists hundreds of thousands of clones, about 96% of them singletons. Naive CD8 populations comprised CD45RO-negative cells positively selected for CCR7, excluding terminally differentiated effector memory CD45RA+ cells. Sequencing was carried out using naive CD8+ T cells sorted from blood. The receptors derive from a man aged 25 to 40 in good health.

The CDR3 region is CASSGSGDGELFF. The CDR3 bases are TGCGCCAGCAGTGGGTCAGGAGACGGGGAGCTGTTTTTT. The chain recombines TRBV10-1 with TRBJ2-2, with D unresolved. The CDR3 consists of 13 residues. The V end was cut by 4 bases, the J end by 7 bases, with 10 bases between. Germline V gene data show CDR1 as WNHNN and CDR2 as SYGVQD (reference sequence).

The rearrangement uses TRBV2 and TRBJ2-7, with 12 positions matching TRBD2. CDR1 and CDR2 from the germline V gene are SNHLY and FYNNEI. The CDR3 loop spans 13 amino acids. After removal of 4 bases from V and 9 bases from J, the junction contained 4 bases not matched to a gene. The CDR3 is CASSGGLAGRQYF. CDR3 nucleotide sequence: TGTGCCAGCAGTGGTGGACTAGCGGGACGGCAGTACTTC.

V is TRBV29-1 and J is TRBJ2-7; D possibly uses TRBD1 or TRBD2 (5 bases each). The CDR3 extends over 15 amino acids. Between the trimmed V and J ends, which lost 4 bases and 0 bases, there was a span of 16 bases. Germline values: CDR1 SQVTM, CDR2 ANQGSEA. The CDR3 loop is CSVGLPGRSSYEQYF. The CDR3 region has the DNA TGCAGCGTTGGACTACCGGGACGGAGCTCCTACGAGCAGTACTTC.

This clone was detected once. The CDR3 spells CASNPTDRALGEQYF. For the CDR3, the DNA is TGTGCCAGCAATCCTACCGACAGGGCCCTCGGTGAGCAGTACTTC. The chain combines TRBV6-1 with TRBJ2-7; TRBD1 matches 7 bases. This CDR3 region has 15 residues. V gave up 7 bases and J gave up 7 bases; unmatched junction bases: 16. Germline assignment: CDR1 MNHNS and CDR2 SASEGT.

The rearrangement joins TRBV5-4 to TRBJ1-1; D is perhaps TRBD1 (6 bases). V was clipped by 4 bases and J by 0 bases, with 16 bases between them. CDR3 length: 16 residues. Germline V gives CDR1 SGHNT, CDR2 YYREEE (reference sequence). This chain's CDR3 is CASSPEGGGLNTEAFF. CDR3 DNA sequence: TGTGCCAGCAGCCCAGAGGGGGGGGGCCTGAACACTGAAGCTTTCTTT. The complete variable domain, with remaining parts taken from reference TRBV5-4 and TRBJ1-1, reads ETGVTQSPTHLIKTRGQQVTLRCSSQSGHNTVSWYQQALGQGPQFIFQYYREEENGRGNFPPRFSGLQFPNYSSELNVNALELDDSALYLCASSPEGGGLNTEAFFGQGTRLTVV.

The chain is built from TRBV14 and TRBJ2-7; 8 bases map to TRBD2. The CDR3 loop spans 16 amino acids. Unmatched junction bases numbered 7, after V lost 1 base and J lost 2 bases. CDR1 is SGHDN and CDR2 is FVKESK in the germline V gene. The CDR3 nucleotides read TGTGCCAGCAGCCAAGTTGTGACTAGCGACACCTACGAGCAGTACTTC. Translated: CASSQVVTSDTYEQYF. The whole variable domain, remainder taken from reference TRBV14 and TRBJ2-7, is EAGVTQFPSHSVIEKGQTVTLRCDPISGHDNLYWYRRVMGKEIKFLLHFVKESKQDESGMPNNRFLAERTGGTYSTLKVQPAELEDSGVYFCASSQVVTSDTYEQYFGPGTRLTVT.

This chain uses TRBV15 with TRBJ2-5; no firm D call. Germline V CDR1 and CDR2: LNHNV, YYDKDF (reference sequence). The CDR3 sequence is 14 residues long. Trimming took off 8 bases at V and 2 bases at J, with 15 bases between the two ends. The CDR3 region is CATRIGRNQETQYF. The CDR3 DNA is TGTGCCACCCGAATTGGACGGAATCAAGAGACCCAGTACTTC.

V and J are TRBV11-2 and TRBJ2-1; 15 positions match TRBD2. V lost 4 bases and J lost 3; bases outside the gene matches: 4. The germline V gene has CDR1 SGHAT and CDR2 FQNNGV. The CDR3 runs 17 residues. The CDR3 DNA sequence: TGTGCCAGCAGCTCCGGGACTAGCGGGAGGTTCTACAATGAGCAGTTCTTC. This encodes CASSSGTSGRFYNEQFF.

V gene TRBV28 combines with J gene TRBJ1-2; 7 positions agree with TRBD1. The CDR3 sequence is 13 residues long. With 8 bases clipped from V and 2 bases from J, the junction kept 5 bases outside the gene matches. Germline V gene sequence: CDR1 MDHEN, CDR2 SYDVKM. As DNA, the CDR3 is TGTGCCAGCTCGACAGGGTGGAACTATGGCTACACCTTC. Translated, it gives CASSTGWNYGYTF.

CDR3: CASEGTNTGELFF. The CDR3, as DNA: TGTGCCAGCGAGGGCACGAACACCGGGGAGCTGTTTTTT. The rearrangement joins TRBV7-7 to TRBJ2-2, with a weak D call TRBD2 (5 bases). Trimming removed 8 bases from V and 0 bases from J, with 7 bases in between. The germline gives CDR1 SSHAT, CDR2 FNYEAQ (reference sequence). This CDR3 is 13 amino acids long.

This sequence joins TRBV7-9 and TRBJ2-3; D possibly corresponds to TRBD2 (5 bases). The CDR3 covers 15 residues. V lost 7 bases and J lost 3, with 17 bases in between. CDR1 is SEHNR and CDR2 is FQNEAQ in the germline V gene (reference sequence). CDR3 coding DNA: TGTGCCAGCACCTTTACCTCCGGGAAGACAGATACGCAGTATTTT. Its translation is CASTFTSGKTDTQYF. Based on the CDR3 plus reference TRBV7-9 and TRBJ2-3, the full variable domain is DTGVSQNPRHKITKRGQNVTFRCDPISEHNRLYWYRQTLGQGPEFLTYFQNEAQLEKSRLLSDRFSAERPKGSFSTLEIQRTEQGDSAMYLCASTFTSGKTDTQYFGPGTRLTVL.

The V call is TRBV4-3, the J call TRBJ2-7, with TRBD1 matching 9 bases. V shed 4 bases and J 0 bases; nucleotides not matched to a gene: 1. CDR3 size: 14 residues. Germline CDR1 and CDR2: LGHNA and YSLEER. The CDR3 nucleotides read TGCGCCAGCAGCCTGGACAGGGGCTCCTACGAGCAGTACTTC. Amino acids: CASSLDRGSYEQYF.

V usage is TRBV20-1 and J usage is TRBJ2-7; D is undetermined. Germline CDR1 reads DFQATT; CDR2 reads SNEGSKA (reference sequence). Trimming left V 4 bases short and J 0 bases short, with 4 bases between. This CDR3 spans 11 amino acids. CDR3: CSAKISYEQYF. DNA of the CDR3: TGCAGTGCTAAGATCTCCTACGAGCAGTACTTC.

This rearrangement joins TRBV4-1 to TRBJ2-1; no definite D call. The germline V and J ends were trimmed by 1 base and 8 bases, with 12 bases remaining between them. The V gene's germline CDR1 is MGHRA and CDR2 YSYEKL. CDR3 length equals 14 residues. The CDR3 DNA is TGCGCCAGCAGCCAAGGTGACCGACATCATGAGCAGTTCTTC. Protein: CASSQGDRHHEQFF.

Only one count was recorded for this clone. The V gene is TRBV15, the J gene TRBJ2-4; 8 bases match TRBD2. Germline CDR1 and CDR2: LNHNV and YYDKDF (reference sequence). V was pared by 1 base and J by 3 bases, with 8 bases of the junction left unmatched. The CDR3 is made up of 17 amino acids. The CDR3 coding sequence is TGTGCCACCAGCAGAGGTGATAGCGGGACGGGCAAAAACATTCAGTACTTC. Its translation is CATSRGDSGTGKNIQYF.

The chain carries TRBV19 and TRBJ2-1; no reliable D call. CDR1 LNHDA and CDR2 SQIVND come from the germline V gene (reference sequence). Trimming left V 1 base short and J 5 bases short, with 9 bases between. This CDR3 region has 14 residues. CDR3 protein: CASSIANPHNEQFF. The CDR3 DNA sequence: TGTGCCAGTAGTATAGCCAATCCGCACAATGAGCAGTTCTTC. Full variable domain (rest looked up from reference TRBV19 and TRBJ2-1): DGGITQSPKYLFRKEGQNVTLSCEQNLNHDAMYWYRQDPGQGLRLIYYSQIVNDFQKGDIAEGYSVSREKKESFPLTVTSAQKNPTAFYLCASSIANPHNEQFFGPGTRLTVL.

CDR3 DNA: TGTGCCAGCAGCGCCGGGAGGGAGCAGTTCTTC. Translating it yields CASSAGREQFF. The gene calls are TRBV9 and TRBJ2-1; the match to TRBD2 covers 7 bases. Losses at the gene ends were 3 bases for V and 10 bases for J; bases not matched to a gene: 1. The germline V gene encodes CDR1 SGDLS and CDR2 YYNGEE. This CDR3 is 11 amino acids long.

The V and J genes are TRBV28 and TRBJ1-4; D gene unclear. V was pared by 5 bases and J by 4 bases, with 5 bases between. CDR3 length: 12 residues. Germline CDR1 MDHEN, CDR2 SYDVKM. In DNA, the CDR3 is TGTGCCAGCAGTGTGGGTAATGAAAAACTGTTTTTT. The encoded protein is CASSVGNEKLFF.

CDR3 sequence reads: CASSPETGGRYEQYF. The CDR3, as DNA: TGTGCCAGCAGCCCCGAGACAGGGGGCAGGTACGAGCAGTACTTC. The chain links TRBV5-5 to TRBJ2-7; the match to TRBD1 covers 10 bases. With V trimmed by 4 bases and J by 4 bases, 8 bases remained unmatched. This CDR3 has 15 amino acids. The germline V gene has CDR1 SGHKS and CDR2 YYEKEE (reference sequence). Full variable domain (missing parts from reference TRBV5-5 and TRBJ2-7): DAGVTQSPTHLIKTRGQQVTLRCSPISGHKSVSWYQQVLGQGPQFIFQYYEKEERGRGNFPDRFSARQFPNYSSELNVNALLLGDSALYLCASSPETGGRYEQYFGPGTRLTVT.

This clone has just one count. The CDR3 reads CASSPQGGLGSGANVLTF. The CDR3 region has the DNA TGTGCCAGCAGTCCTCAGGGCGGGCTCGGCTCTGGGGCCAACGTCCTGACTTTC. This chain joins TRBV4-2 and TRBJ2-6; tentatively, D is TRBD1 or TRBD2 (5 bases each). The CDR3 runs 18 residues. Germline V gene sequence: CDR1 LGHNA, CDR2 YNFKEQ. The germline V and J ends were trimmed by 6 bases and 0 bases, with 18 bases remaining between them.

The V gene is TRBV5-4, the J gene TRBJ2-7, with D possibly TRBD1 on 5 matching bases. The germline CDR1 and CDR2 sequences are SGHNT and YYREEE (reference sequence). Trimming stripped 2 bases from V and 3 bases from J, with 9 bases between. The CDR3 has 13 amino acids. CDR3 region: CASSFRDSYEQYF. DNA for the CDR3: TGTGCCAGCAGCTTTCGTGACAGCTACGAGCAGTACTTC.

This chain joins TRBV5-1 and TRBJ2-1; TRBD1 agrees at 7 bases. CDR3 length: 14 amino acids. Germline V gene sequence: CDR1 SGHRS, CDR2 YFSETQ. Unmatched junction bases numbered 9, after V lost 8 bases and J lost 4 bases. For the CDR3, the DNA is TGCGCCAGTAAAAGACAGGGTCAGTACAATGAGCAGTTCTTC. This translates into CASKRQGQYNEQFF.

The V gene is TRBV11-2, the J gene TRBJ2-7; TRBD1 matches at 7 bases. Per the germline V gene, CDR1 is SGHAT and CDR2 is FQNNGV. The length of the CDR3 is 14 residues. V trimming: 7 bases; J trimming: 3 bases; junction bases outside the gene matches: 9. The DNA for the CDR3 is TGTGCCAGCATCCCAACCTGGGACAGCTACGAGCAGTACTTC. Its protein is CASIPTWDSYEQYF.

The chain joins TRBV7-9 to TRBJ2-1; D tentatively fits TRBD1 or TRBD2 (5 bases each). Germline V lookup: CDR1 SEHNR, CDR2 FQNEAQ (reference sequence). This CDR3 is built from 15 residues. V gave up 0 bases and J gave up 5 bases, with 11 bases separating them. As DNA, the CDR3 is TGTGCCAGCAGCTTAGCGGGGGTCGAAGACAATGAGCAGTTCTTC. It encodes CASSLAGVEDNEQFF.

The chain links TRBV2 to TRBJ1-2; 8 nucleotides align to TRBD1. V gave up 8 bases and J gave up 4 bases; unmatched junction bases: 3. Germline assignment: CDR1 SNHLY and CDR2 FYNNEI. The CDR3 length is 12 residues. As DNA, the CDR3 is TGTGCCAGCCTGGGACAGGTCTATGGCTACACCTTC. Protein product: CASLGQVYGYTF.

In its sample, this clone was seen once. This chain connects TRBV7-8 to TRBJ2-5, with D unclear. Trimming cost V 9 bases and J 5 bases, with 10 bases left between them. This CDR3 has 11 residues. In germline, CDR1 is SGHVS, CDR2 FQNEAQ. As DNA, the CDR3 is TGTGCCAGTTTGGCGTCGGAGACCCAGTACTTC. This sequence encodes CASLASETQYF.

The rearrangement uses TRBV7-9 and TRBJ2-6; no reliable D call. The CDR3 totals 16 residues. Trimming took 1 base from V and 0 from J, leaving 7 bases between them. Germline values: CDR1 SEHNR, CDR2 FQNEAQ (reference sequence). In nucleotides, the CDR3 is TGTGCCAGCAGCTTAGGACGGATCTCTGGGGCCAACGTCCTGACTTTC. This encodes CASSLGRISGANVLTF.